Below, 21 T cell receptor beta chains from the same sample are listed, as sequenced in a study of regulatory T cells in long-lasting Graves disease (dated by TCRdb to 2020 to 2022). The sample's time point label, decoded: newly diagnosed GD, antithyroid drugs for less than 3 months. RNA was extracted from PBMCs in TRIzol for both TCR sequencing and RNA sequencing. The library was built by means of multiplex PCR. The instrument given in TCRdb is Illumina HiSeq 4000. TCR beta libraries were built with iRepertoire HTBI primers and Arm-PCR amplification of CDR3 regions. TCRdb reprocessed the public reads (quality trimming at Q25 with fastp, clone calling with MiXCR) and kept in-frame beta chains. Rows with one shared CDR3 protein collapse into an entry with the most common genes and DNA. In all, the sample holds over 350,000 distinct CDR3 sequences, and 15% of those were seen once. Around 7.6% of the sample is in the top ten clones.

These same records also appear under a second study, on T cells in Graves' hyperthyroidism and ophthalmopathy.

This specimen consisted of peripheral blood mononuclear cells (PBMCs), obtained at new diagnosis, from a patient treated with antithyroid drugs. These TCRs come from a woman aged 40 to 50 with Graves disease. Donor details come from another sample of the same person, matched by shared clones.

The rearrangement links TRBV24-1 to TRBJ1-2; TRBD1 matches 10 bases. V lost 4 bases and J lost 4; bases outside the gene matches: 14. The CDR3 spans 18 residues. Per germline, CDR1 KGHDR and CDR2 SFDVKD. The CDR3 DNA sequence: TGTGCCACCAGTGAAGCTCCGGGACAGGGGAGGTCGAGCTATGGCTACACCTTC. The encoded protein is CATSEAPGQGRSSYGYTF.

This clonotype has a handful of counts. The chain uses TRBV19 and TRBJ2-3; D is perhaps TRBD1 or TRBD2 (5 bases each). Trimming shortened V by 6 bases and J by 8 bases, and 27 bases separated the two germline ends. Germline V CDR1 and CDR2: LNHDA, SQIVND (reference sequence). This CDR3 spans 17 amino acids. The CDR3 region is CASRYDTGSGGFGTQYF. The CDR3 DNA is TGTGCCAGTAGGTATGATACCGGGTCTGGGGGTTTTGGTACGCAGTATTTT.

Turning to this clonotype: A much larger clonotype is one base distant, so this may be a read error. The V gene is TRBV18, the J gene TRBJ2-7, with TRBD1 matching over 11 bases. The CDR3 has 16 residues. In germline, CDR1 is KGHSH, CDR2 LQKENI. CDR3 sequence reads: CAGSNDEGQGAYEQYF. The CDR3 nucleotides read TGTGCCGGCTCAAACGATGAAGGACAGGGGGCTTACGAGCAGTACTTC.

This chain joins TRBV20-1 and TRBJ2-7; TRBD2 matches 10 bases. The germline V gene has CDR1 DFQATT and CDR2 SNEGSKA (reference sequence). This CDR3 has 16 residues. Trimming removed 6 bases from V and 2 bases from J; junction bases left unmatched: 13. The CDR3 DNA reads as TGCAGTGCCGAAAACCCCACTAGCGGGGCCCCCTACGAGCAGTACTTC. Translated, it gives CSAENPTSGAPYEQYF.

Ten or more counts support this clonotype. CDR3 residues: CASRERDFPSYEQYF. CDR3 nucleotide sequence: TGTGCCAGCAGAGAACGGGACTTCCCATCCTACGAGCAGTACTTC. The chain carries TRBV2 and TRBJ2-7, with D tentatively TRBD2 (6 bases). Germline-derived CDR1 and CDR2 are SNHLY and FYNNEI. Trimming removed 6 bases at V and 1 base at J, with 16 bases between. The CDR3 extends over 15 amino acids. The whole variable domain, remainder taken from reference TRBV2 and TRBJ2-7, is EPEVTQTPSHQVTQMGQEVILRCVPISNHLYFYWYRQILGQKVEFLVSFYNNEISEKSEIFDDQFSVERPDGSNFTLKIRSTKLEDSAMYFCASRERDFPSYEQYFGPGTRLTVT.

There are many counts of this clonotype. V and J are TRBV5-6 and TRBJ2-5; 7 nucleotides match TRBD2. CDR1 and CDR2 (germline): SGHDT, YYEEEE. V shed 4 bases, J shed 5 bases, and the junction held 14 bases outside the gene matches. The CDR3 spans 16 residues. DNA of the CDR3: TGTGCCAGCAGCCTTCCCGGTCGCGGGAGCAGGGAGACCCAGTACTTC. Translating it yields CASSLPGRGSRETQYF.

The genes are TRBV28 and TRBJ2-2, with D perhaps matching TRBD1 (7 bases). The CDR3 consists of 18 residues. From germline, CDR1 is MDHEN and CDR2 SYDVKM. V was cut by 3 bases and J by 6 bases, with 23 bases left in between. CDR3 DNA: TGTGCCAGCAGTTTTACCTTCAGGCAGGGGGGTACCTCCGGGGAGCTGTTTTTT. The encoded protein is CASSFTFRQGGTSGELFF.

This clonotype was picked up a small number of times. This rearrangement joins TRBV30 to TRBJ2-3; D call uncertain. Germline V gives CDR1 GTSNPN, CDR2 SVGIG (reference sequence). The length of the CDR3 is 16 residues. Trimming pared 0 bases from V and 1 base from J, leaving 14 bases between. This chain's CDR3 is CAWSVGRAYGTDTQYF. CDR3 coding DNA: TGTGCCTGGAGTGTAGGAAGGGCTTATGGCACAGATACGCAGTATTTT.

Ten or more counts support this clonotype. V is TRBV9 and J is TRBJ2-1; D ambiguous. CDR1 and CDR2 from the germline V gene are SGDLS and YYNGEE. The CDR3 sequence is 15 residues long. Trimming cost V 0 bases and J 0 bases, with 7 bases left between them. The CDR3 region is CASSVESSSYNEQFF. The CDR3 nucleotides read TGTGCCAGCAGCGTAGAGTCCAGCTCCTACAATGAGCAGTTCTTC.

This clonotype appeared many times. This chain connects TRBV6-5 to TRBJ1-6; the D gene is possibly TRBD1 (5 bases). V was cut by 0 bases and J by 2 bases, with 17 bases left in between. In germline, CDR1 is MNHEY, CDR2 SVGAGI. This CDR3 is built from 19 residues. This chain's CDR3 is CASSYSGQGGGTYNSPLHF. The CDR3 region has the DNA TGTGCCAGCAGTTACTCCGGCCAGGGCGGTGGAACCTATAATTCACCCCTCCACTTT.

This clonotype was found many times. The CDR3 region is CASTLQTVGEQYF. CDR3 in DNA: TGTGCCAGCACCCTTCAGACGGTAGGGGAGCAGTACTTC. V is TRBV7-9 and J is TRBJ2-7; D gene uncertain. In germline, CDR1 is SEHNR, CDR2 FQNEAQ (reference sequence). Deletions cut 7 bases from V and 7 bases from J, with 17 bases between. CDR3 length: 13 residues.

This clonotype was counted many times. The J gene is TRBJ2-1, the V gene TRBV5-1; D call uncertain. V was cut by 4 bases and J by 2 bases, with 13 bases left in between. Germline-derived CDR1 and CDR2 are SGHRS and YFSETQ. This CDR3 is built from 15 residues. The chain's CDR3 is CASSPRTGTYNEQFF. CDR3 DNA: TGCGCCAGCAGCCCGCGGACCGGAACCTACAATGAGCAGTTCTTC.

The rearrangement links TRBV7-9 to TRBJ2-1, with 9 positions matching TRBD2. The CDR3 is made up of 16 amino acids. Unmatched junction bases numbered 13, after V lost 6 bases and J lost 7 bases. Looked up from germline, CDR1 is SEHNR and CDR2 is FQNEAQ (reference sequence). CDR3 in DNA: TGTGCCAGCAGGGGAACCGGGACTAGCCTTCCTAATGAGCAGTTCTTC. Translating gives CASRGTGTSLPNEQFF.

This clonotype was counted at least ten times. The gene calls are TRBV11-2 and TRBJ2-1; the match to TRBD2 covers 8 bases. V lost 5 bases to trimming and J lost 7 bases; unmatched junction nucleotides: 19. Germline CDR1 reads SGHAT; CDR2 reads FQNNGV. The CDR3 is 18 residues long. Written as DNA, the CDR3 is TGTGCCAGCAGCCCCTACCCGCTGAGCGGGAGAGCTGAAAATGAGCAGTTCTTC. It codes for CASSPYPLSGRAENEQFF.

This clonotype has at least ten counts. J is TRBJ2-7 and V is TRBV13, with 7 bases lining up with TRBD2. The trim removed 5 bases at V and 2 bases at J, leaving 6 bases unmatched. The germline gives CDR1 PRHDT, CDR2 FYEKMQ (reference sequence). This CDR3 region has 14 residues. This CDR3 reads CASSAPGLPYEQYF. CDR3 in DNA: TGTGCCAGCAGCGCCCCGGGACTACCCTACGAGCAGTACTTC.

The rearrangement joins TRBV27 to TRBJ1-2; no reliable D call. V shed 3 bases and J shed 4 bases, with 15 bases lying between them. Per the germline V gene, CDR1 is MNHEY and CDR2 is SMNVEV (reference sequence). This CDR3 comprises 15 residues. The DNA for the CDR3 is TGTGCCAGCAGTTTTACAGAGAGCTTTTTCTATGGCTACACCTTC. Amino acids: CASSFTESFFYGYTF.

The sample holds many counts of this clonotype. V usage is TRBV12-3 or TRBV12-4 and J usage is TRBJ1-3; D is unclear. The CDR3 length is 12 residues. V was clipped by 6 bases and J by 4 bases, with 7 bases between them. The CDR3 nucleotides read TGTGCCAGCAGAAAACAGGGAAACACCATATATTTT. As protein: CASRKQGNTIYF.

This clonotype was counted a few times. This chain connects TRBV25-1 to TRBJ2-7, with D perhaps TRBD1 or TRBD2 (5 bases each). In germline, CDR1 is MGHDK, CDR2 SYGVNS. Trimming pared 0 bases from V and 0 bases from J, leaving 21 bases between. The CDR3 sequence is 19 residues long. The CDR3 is CASSEYFWGTRGDSYEQYF. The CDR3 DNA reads TGTGCCAGCAGTGAATATTTCTGGGGGACCCGAGGGGACTCCTACGAGCAGTACTTC.

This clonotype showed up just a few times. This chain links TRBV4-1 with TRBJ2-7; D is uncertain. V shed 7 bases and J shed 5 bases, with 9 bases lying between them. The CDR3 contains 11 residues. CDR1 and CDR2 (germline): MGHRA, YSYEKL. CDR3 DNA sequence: TGCGCCAGCACCACCGTAGACGAGCAGTACTTC. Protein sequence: CASTTVDEQYF.

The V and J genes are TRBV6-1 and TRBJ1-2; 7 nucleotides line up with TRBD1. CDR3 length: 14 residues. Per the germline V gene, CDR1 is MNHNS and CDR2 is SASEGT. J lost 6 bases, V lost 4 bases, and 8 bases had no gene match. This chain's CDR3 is CASSARQGAHGYTF. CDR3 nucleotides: TGTGCCAGCAGTGCGAGACAGGGCGCCCATGGCTACACCTTC.

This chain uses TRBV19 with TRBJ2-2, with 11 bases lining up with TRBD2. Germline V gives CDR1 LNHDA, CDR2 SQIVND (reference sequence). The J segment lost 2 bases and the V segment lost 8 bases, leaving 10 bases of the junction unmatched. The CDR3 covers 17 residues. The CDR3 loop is CASLGLAGRVNTGELFF. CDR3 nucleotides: TGTGCCAGTTTAGGACTAGCGGGTCGCGTTAACACCGGGGAGCTGTTTTTT.